This note documents a single TCR beta chain sequence. As yet, its antigen is unknown. Clones were read by immunoSEQ multiplex PCR, and TCRdb kept only the in-frame ones, dropping some. The data show around 560,000 clones, around 95% seen once. This record comes from a study of shared clonotypes between healthy human individuals. CD45RO negativity and positive selection for CCR7 defined naive CD8 cells, a population that excluded terminally differentiated effector memory CD45RA+ cells. Donors, healthy HIV-negative adults, lacked recent acute infections or vaccinations. V was shortened by 7 bases and J by 0 bases, with 12 bases between the two germline ends. Germline-derived CDR1 and CDR2 are MDHEN and SYDVKM. The CDR3 covers 14 residues. Findings of the study overall: The small donor group covered limited genetic and exposure diversity. Sequencing depth was expected to affect clonotype sharing among donors. Despite large depth, sorted-subset datasets appeared incompletely sequenced.

Material: naive CD8+ T cells sorted from blood. This TCR was recovered from a woman in her 30s in good health. The genes are TRBV28 and TRBJ1-1, with D perhaps matching TRBD1 (5 bases). For the CDR3, the DNA is TGTGCCAGCATCGTAGACAGTATGAACACTGAAGCTTTCTTT. It translates to CASIVDSMNTEAFF.